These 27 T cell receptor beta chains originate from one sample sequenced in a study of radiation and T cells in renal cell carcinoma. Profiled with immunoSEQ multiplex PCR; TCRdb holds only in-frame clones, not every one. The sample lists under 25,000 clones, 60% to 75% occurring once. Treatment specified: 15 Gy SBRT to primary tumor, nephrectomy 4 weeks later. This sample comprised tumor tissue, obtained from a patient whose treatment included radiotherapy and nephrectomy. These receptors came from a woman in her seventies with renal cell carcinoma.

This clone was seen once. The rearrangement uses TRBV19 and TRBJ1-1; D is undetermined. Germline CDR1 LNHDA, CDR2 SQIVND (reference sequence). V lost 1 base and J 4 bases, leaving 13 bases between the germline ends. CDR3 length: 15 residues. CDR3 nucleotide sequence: TGTGCCAGTAGTATAGCAGCCAGCAAGCCCACTGAAGCTTTCTTT. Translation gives CASSIAASKPTEAFF.

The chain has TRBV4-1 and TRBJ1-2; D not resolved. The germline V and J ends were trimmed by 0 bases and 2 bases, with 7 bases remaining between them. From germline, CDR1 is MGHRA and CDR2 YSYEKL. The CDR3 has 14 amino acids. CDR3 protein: CASSQELGNYGYTF. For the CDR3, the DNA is TGCGCCAGCAGCCAAGAGCTCGGGAACTATGGCTACACCTTC.

CDR3 sequence: CASSKYRGSNQPQHF. The CDR3 DNA follows: TGTGCCAGCAGTAAGTACAGGGGATCGAATCAGCCCCAGCATTTT. The V call is TRBV27, the J call TRBJ1-5, with 7 bases fitting TRBD1. Per germline, CDR1 MNHEY and CDR2 SMNVEV (reference sequence). V was clipped by 5 bases and J by 4 bases; unmatched bases: 8. CDR3 length: 15 residues.

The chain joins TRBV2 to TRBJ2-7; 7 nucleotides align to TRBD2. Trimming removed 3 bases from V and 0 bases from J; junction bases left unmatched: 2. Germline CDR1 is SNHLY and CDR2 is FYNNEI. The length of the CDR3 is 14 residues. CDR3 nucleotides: TGTGCCAGCAGTGACGGCGGGAGCTCCTACGAGCAGTACTTC. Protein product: CASSDGGSSYEQYF.

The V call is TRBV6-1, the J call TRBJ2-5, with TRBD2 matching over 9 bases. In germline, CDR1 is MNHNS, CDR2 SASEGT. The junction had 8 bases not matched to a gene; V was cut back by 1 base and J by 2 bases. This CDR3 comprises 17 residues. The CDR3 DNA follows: TGTGCCAGCAGTGAAGACCCGGCGGGGGGGTGGCAAGAGACCCAGTACTTC. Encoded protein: CASSEDPAGGWQETQYF.

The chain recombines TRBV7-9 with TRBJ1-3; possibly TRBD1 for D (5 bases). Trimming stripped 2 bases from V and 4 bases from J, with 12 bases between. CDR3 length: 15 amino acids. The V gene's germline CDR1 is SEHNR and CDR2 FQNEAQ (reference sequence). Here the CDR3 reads CASSLPLGLGNTIYF. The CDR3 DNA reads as TGTGCCAGCAGCTTACCTTTGGGACTAGGAAACACCATATATTTT.

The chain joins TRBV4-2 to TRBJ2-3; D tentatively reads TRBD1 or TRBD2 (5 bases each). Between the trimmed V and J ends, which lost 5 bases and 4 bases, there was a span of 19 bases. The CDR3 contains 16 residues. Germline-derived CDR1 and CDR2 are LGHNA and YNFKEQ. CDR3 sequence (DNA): TGTGCCAGCAGCTTATTGATGGGACCTAACTCAGATACGCAGTATTTT. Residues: CASSLLMGPNSDTQYF.

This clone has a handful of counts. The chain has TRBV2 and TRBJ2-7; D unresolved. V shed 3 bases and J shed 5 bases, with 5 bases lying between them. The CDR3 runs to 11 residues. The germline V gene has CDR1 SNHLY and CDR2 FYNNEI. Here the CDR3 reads CASSEWNEQYF. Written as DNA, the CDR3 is TGTGCCAGCAGTGAGTGGAACGAGCAGTACTTC.

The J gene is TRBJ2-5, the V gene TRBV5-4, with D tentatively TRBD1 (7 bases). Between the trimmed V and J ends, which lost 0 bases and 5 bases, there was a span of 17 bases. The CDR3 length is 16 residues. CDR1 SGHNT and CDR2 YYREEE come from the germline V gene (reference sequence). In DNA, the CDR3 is TGTGCCAGCAGCTTGGCTGGAGGGGGCGCATGGGAGACCCAGTACTTC. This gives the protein CASSLAGGGAWETQYF.

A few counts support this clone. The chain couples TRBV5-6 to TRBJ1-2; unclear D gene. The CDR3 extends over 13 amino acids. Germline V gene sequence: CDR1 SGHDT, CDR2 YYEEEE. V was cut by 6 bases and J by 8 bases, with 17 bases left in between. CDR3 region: CASTSGQWKGYTF. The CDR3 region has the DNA TGTGCCAGCACCTCAGGCCAATGGAAAGGCTACACCTTC. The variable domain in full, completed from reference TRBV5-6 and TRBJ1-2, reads DAGVTQSPTHLIKTRGQQVTLRCSPKSGHDTVSWYQQALGQGPQFIFQYYEEEERQRGNFPDRFSGHQFPNYSSELNVNALLLGDSALYLCASTSGQWKGYTFGSGTRLTVV.

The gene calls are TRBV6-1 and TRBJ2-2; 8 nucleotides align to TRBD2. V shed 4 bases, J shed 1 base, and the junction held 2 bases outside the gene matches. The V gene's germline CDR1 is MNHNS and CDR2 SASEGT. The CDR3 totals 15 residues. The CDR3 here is CASSVTSGNTGELFF. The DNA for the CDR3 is TGTGCCAGCAGTGTTACTAGCGGGAACACCGGGGAGCTGTTTTTT.

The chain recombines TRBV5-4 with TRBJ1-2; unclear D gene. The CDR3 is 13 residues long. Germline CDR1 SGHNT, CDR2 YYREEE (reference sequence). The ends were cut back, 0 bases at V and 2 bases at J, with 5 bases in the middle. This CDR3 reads CASSLVQNYGYTF. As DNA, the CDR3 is TGTGCCAGCAGCTTGGTCCAAAACTATGGCTACACCTTC.

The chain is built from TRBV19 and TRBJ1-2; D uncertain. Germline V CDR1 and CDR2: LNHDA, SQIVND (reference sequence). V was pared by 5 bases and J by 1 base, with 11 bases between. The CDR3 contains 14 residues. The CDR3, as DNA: TGTGCCAGTAGTGCTCGCAAACATAACTATGGCTACACCTTC. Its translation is CASSARKHNYGYTF.

The CDR3 region has the DNA TGTGCCAGCAGCTTTGCCTGGGACAGGGCCTTTCTGGCCTACGAGCAGTACTTC. Translation: CASSFAWDRAFLAYEQYF. The chain uses TRBV7-2 and TRBJ2-7; 9 bases agree with TRBD1. Trimming at V came to 3 bases and at J to 2 bases, leaving 14 bases not matched to a gene. The CDR3 totals 18 residues. The germline CDR1 and CDR2 sequences are SGHTA and FQGNSA.

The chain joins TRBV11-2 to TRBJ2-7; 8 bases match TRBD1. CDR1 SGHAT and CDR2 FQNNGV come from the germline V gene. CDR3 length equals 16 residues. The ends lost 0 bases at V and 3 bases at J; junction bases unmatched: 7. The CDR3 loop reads CASSLEGPGQVYEQYF. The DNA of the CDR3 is TGTGCCAGCAGCTTAGAAGGACCGGGACAGGTCTACGAGCAGTACTTC.

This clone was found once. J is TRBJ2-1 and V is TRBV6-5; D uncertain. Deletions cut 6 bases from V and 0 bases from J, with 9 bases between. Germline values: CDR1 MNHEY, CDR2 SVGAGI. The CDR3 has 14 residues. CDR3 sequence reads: CASSTESSYNEQFF. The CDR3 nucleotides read TGTGCCAGCAGCACTGAGAGCTCCTACAATGAGCAGTTCTTC.

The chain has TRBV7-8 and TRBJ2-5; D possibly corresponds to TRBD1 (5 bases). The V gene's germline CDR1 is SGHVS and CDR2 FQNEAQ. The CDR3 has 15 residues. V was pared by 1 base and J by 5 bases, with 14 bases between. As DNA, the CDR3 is TGTGCCAGCAGCTTAGATCAGGGATCTAGGGAGACCCAGTACTTC. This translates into CASSLDQGSRETQYF.

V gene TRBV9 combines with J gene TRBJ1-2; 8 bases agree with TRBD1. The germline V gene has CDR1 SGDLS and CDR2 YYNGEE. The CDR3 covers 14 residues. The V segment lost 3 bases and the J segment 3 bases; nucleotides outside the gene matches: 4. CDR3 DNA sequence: TGTGCCAGCAGCGCCCTGGGACAGGACTATGGCTACACCTTC. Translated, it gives CASSALGQDYGYTF.

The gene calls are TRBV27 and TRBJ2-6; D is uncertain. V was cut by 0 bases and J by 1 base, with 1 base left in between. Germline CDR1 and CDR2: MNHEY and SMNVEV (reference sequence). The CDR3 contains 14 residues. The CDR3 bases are TGTGCCAGCAGTTTATCATCTGGGGCCAACGTCCTGACTTTC. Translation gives CASSLSSGANVLTF.

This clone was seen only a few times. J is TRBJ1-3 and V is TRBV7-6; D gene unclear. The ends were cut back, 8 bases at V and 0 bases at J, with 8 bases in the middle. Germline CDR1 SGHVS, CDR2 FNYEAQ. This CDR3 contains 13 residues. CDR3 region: CASRDDSGNTIYF. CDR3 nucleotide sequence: TGTGCCAGCCGCGACGACTCTGGAAACACCATATATTTT.

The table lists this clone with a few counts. CDR3 protein: CASSPDGGFTDTQYF. The CDR3 DNA is TGTGCCAGCTCACCAGACGGGGGCTTCACAGATACGCAGTATTTT. This sequence joins TRBV18 and TRBJ2-3, with D perhaps being TRBD1 or TRBD2 (6 bases each). The V end lost 2 bases, the J end lost 2 bases, and 11 bases lay between the germline ends. Germline CDR1 and CDR2: KGHSH and LQKENI. The CDR3 has 15 residues.

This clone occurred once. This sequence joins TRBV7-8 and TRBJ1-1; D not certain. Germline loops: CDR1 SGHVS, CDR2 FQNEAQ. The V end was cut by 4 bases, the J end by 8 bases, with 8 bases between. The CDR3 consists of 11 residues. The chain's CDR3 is CASSYREEAFF. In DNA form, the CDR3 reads TGTGCCAGCAGCTACCGGGAAGAAGCTTTCTTT.

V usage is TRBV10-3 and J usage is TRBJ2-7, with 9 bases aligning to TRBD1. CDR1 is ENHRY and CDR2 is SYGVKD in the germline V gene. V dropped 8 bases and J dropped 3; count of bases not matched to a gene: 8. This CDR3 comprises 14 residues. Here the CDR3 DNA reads TGTGCCATCCAAACCGGGACAGGGAACTACGAGCAGTACTTC. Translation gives CAIQTGTGNYEQYF.

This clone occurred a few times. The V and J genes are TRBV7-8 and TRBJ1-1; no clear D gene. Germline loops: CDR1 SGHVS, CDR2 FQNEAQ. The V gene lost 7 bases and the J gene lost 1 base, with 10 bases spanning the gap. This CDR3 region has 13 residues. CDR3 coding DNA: TGTGCCAGCATTGGAGGAGAGAACACTGAAGCTTTCTTT. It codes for CASIGGENTEAFF.

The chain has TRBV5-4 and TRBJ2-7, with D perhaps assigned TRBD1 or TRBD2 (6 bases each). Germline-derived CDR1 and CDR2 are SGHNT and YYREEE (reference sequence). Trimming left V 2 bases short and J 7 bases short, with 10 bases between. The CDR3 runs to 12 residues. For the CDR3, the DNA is TGTGCCAGCAGCTTACGGGGGCGTGAGCAGTACTTC. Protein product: CASSLRGREQYF.

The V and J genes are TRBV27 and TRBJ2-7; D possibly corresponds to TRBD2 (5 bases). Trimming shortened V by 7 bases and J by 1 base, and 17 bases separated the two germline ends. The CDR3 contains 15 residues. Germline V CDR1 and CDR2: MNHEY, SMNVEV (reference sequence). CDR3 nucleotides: TGTGCCAGCACATCGTTGCGGGCTAGATCCTACGAGCAGTACTTC. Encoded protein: CASTSLRARSYEQYF.

This CDR3 reads CASSERRRDRGGEKLFF. The CDR3 bases are TGTGCCAGCAGTGAGAGAAGGCGGGACAGGGGGGGTGAAAAACTGTTTTTT. The chain carries TRBV25-1 and TRBJ1-4; 11 nucleotides line up with TRBD1. Germline-derived CDR1 and CDR2 are MGHDK and SYGVNS. Trimming took 3 bases from V and 7 from J; bases not matched to a gene: 10. CDR3 length: 17 residues.